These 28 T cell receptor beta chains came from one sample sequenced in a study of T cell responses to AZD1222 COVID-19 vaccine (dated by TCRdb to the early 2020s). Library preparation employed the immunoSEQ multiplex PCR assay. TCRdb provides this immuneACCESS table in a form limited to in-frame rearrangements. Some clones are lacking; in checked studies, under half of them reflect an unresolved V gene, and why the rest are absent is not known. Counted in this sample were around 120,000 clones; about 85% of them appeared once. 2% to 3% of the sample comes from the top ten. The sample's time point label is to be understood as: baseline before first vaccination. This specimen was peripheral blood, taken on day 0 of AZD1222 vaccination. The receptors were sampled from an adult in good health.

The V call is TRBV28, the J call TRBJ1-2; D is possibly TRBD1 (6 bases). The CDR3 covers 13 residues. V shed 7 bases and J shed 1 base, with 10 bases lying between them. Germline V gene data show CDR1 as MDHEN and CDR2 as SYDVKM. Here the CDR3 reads CASNLDSNYGYTF. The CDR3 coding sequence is TGTGCCAGCAACCTGGACAGTAACTATGGCTACACCTTC.

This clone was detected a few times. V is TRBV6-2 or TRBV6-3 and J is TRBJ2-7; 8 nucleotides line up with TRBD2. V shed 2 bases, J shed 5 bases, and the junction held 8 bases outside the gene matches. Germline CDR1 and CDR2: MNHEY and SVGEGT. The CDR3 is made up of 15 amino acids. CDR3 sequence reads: CASSYGTRSTHEQYF. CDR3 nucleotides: TGTGCCAGCAGTTACGGGACTAGATCAACCCACGAGCAGTACTTC.

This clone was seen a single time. The CDR3 DNA follows: TGTGCCATCAGTGAGTCCGGGCAAGGAGGCTACACCTTC. Its protein is CAISESGQGGYTF. This chain connects TRBV10-3 to TRBJ1-2; D not resolved. The CDR3 spans 13 residues. The germline CDR1 and CDR2 sequences are ENHRY and SYGVKD. V was shortened by 0 bases and J by 8 bases, with 10 bases between the two germline ends.

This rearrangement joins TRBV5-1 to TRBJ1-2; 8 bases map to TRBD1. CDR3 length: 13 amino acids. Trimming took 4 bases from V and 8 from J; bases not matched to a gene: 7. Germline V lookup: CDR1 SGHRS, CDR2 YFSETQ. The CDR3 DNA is TGCGCCAGCAGCCCAGCAGGGGGCCGGGGCTACACCTTC. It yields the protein CASSPAGGRGYTF.

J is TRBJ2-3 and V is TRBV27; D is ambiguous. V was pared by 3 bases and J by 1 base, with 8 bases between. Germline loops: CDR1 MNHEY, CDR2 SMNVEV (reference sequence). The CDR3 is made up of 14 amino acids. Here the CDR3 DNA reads TGTGCCAGCAGTTTCGGGTTCGGCACAGATACGCAGTATTTT. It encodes CASSFGFGTDTQYF.

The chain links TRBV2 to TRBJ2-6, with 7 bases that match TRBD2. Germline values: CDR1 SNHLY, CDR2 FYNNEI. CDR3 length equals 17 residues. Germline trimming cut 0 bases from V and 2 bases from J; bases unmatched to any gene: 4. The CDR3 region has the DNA TGTGCCAGCAGTGAAGCGGGGAGGGCAGCTGGGGCCAACGTCCTGACTTTC. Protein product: CASSEAGRAAGANVLTF.

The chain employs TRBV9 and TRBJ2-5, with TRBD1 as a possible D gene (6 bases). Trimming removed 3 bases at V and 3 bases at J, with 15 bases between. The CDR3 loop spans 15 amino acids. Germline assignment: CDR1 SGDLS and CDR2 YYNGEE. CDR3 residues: CASSASGTPEETQYF. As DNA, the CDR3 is TGTGCCAGCAGCGCCTCCGGGACACCTGAAGAGACCCAGTACTTC.

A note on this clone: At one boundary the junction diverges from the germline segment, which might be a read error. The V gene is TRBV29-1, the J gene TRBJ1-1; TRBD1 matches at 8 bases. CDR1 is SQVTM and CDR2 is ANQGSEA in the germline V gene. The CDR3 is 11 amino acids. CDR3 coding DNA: TGCAGCGCTGAACAGGGGGCTGAAGCTTTCTTT. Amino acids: CSAEQGAEAFF.

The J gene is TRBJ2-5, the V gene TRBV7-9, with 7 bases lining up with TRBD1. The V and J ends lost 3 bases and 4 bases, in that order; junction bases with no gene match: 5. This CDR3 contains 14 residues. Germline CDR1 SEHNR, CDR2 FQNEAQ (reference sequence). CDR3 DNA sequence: TGTGCCAGCAGCTTTGAGGGGGCCGGAGAGACCCAGTACTTC. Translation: CASSFEGAGETQYF.

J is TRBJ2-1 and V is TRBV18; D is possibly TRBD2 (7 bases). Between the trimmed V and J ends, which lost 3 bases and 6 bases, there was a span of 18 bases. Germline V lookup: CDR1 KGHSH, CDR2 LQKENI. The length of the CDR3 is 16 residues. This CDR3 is CASSPTGGTPSNEQFF. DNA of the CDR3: TGTGCCAGCTCACCCACCGGGGGGACACCTAGCAATGAGCAGTTCTTC.

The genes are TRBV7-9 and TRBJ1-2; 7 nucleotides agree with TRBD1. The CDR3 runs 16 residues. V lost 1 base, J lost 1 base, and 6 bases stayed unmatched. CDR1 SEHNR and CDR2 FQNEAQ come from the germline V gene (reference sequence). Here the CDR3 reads CASSLGSGTVNYGYTF. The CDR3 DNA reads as TGTGCCAGCAGCTTAGGATCCGGGACAGTTAACTATGGCTACACCTTC.

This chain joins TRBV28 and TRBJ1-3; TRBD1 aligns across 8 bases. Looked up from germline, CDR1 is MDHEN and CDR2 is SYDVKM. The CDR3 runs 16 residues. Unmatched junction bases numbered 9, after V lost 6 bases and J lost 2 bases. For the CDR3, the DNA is TGTGCCAGCAGGTCACCCAGGGGGCGCACTGGAAACACCATATATTTT. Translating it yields CASRSPRGRTGNTIYF. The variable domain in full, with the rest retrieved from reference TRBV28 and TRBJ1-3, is DVKVTQSSRYLVKRTGEKVFLECVQDMDHENMFWYRQDPGLGLRLIYFSYDVKMKEKGDIPEGYSVSREKKERFSLILESASTNQTSMYLCASRSPRGRTGNTIYFGEGSWLTVV.

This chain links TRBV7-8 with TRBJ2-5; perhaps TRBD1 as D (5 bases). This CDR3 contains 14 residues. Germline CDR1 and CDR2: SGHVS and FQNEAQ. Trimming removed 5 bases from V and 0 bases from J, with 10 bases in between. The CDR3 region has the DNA TGTGCCAGCAGCCCCAGGGTTTACCAAGAGACCCAGTACTTC. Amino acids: CASSPRVYQETQYF.

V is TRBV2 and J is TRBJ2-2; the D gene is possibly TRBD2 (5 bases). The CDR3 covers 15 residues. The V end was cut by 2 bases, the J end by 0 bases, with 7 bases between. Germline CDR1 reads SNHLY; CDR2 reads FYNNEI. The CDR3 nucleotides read TGTGCCAGCAGTGAACAGCGGCCGAACACCGGGGAGCTGTTTTTT. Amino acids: CASSEQRPNTGELFF.

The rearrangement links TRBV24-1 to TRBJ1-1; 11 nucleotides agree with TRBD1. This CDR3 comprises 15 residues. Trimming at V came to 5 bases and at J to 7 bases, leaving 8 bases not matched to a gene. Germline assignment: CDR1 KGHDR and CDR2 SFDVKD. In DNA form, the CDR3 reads TGTGCCACCAGTGGCGGACAGGGGGCAAAGGGTGAAGCTTTCTTT. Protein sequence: CATSGGQGAKGEAFF.

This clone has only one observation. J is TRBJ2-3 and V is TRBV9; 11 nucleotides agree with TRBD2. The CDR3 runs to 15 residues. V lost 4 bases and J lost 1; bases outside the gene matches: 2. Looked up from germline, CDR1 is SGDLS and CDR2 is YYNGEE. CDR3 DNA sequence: TGTGCCAGCAGCCTAGCGGGAGGACGCACAGATACGCAGTATTTT. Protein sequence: CASSLAGGRTDTQYF.

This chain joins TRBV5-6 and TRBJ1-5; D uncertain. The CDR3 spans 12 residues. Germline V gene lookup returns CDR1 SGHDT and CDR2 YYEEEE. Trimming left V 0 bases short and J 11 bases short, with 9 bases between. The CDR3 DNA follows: TGTGCCAGCAGCTTGGGATTGACGTCCCAGCATTTT. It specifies CASSLGLTSQHF.

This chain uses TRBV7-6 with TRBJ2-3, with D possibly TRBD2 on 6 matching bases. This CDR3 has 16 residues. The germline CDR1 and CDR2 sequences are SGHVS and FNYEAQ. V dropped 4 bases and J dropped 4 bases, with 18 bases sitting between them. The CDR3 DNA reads TGTGCCAGCAGCTCACTAGTGACCCGGAGGGCAGATACGCAGTATTTT. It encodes CASSSLVTRRADTQYF.

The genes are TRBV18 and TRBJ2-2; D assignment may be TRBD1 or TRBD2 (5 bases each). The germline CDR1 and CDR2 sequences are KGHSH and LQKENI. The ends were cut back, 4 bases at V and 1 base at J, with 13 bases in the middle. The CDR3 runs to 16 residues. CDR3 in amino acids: CASSRTGTKNTGELFF. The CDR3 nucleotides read TGTGCCAGCTCACGTACCGGGACCAAGAACACCGGGGAGCTGTTTTTT.

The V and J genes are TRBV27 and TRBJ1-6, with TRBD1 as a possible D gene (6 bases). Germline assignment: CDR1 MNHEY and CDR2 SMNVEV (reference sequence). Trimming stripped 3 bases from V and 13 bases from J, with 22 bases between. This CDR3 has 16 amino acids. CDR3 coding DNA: TGTGCCAGCAGTTTCCTGGACAGAGTAGCCCCTCACCCCCTCCACTTT. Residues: CASSFLDRVAPHPLHF.

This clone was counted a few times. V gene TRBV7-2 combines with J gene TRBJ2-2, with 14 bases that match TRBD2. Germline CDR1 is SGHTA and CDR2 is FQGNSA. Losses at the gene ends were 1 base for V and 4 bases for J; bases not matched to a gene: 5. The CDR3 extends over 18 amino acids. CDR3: CASSLGTSGRRVTGELFF. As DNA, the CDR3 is TGTGCCAGCAGCTTAGGGACTAGCGGGAGGAGGGTCACCGGGGAGCTGTTTTTT.

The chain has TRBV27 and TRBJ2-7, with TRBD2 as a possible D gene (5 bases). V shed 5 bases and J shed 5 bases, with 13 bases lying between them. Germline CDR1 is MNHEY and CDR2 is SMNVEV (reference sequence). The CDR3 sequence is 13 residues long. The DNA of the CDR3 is TGTGCCAGCAGTCCTTACACGGGAAACGAGCAGTACTTC. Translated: CASSPYTGNEQYF.

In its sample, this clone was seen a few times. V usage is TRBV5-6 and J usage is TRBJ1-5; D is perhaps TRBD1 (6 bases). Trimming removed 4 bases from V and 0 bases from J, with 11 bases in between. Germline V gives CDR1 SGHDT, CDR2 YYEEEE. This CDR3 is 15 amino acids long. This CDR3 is CASSPGGVSNQPQHF. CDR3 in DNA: TGTGCCAGCAGCCCGGGGGGCGTTAGCAATCAGCCCCAGCATTTT.

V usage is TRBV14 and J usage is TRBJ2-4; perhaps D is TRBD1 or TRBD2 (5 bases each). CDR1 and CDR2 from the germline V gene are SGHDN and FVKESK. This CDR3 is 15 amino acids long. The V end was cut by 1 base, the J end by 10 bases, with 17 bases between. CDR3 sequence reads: CASSQASPGPPIQYF. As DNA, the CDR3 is TGTGCCAGCAGCCAAGCGTCCCCGGGACCGCCAATTCAGTACTTC.

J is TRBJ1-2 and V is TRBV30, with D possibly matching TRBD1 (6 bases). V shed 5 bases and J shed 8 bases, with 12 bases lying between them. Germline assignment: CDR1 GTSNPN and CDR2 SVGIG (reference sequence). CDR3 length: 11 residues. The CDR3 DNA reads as TGTGCCTGGGGAACAGGGAACGGCTACACCTTC. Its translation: CAWGTGNGYTF.

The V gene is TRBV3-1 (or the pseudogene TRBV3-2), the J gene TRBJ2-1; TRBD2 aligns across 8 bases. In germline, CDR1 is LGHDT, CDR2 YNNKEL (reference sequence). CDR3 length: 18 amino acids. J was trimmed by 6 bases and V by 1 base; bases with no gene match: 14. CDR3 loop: CASSQGGFSGTRGNEQFF. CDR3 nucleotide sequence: TGTGCCAGCAGCCAAGGAGGCTTTTCCGGGACTAGAGGCAATGAGCAGTTCTTC.

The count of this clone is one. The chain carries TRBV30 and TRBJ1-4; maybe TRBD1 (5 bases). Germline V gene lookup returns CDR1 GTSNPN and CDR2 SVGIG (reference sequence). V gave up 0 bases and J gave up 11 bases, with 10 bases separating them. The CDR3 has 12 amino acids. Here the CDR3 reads CAWSVRGEKLFF. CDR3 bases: TGTGCCTGGAGTGTACGGGGGGAGAAACTGTTTTTT.

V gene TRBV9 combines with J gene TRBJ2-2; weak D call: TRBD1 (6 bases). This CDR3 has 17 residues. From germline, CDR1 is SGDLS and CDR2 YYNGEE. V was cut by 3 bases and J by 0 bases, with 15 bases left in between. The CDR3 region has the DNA TGTGCCAGCAGCGCCGGACAGTATTCCGCGAACACCGGGGAGCTGTTTTTT. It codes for CASSAGQYSANTGELFF.